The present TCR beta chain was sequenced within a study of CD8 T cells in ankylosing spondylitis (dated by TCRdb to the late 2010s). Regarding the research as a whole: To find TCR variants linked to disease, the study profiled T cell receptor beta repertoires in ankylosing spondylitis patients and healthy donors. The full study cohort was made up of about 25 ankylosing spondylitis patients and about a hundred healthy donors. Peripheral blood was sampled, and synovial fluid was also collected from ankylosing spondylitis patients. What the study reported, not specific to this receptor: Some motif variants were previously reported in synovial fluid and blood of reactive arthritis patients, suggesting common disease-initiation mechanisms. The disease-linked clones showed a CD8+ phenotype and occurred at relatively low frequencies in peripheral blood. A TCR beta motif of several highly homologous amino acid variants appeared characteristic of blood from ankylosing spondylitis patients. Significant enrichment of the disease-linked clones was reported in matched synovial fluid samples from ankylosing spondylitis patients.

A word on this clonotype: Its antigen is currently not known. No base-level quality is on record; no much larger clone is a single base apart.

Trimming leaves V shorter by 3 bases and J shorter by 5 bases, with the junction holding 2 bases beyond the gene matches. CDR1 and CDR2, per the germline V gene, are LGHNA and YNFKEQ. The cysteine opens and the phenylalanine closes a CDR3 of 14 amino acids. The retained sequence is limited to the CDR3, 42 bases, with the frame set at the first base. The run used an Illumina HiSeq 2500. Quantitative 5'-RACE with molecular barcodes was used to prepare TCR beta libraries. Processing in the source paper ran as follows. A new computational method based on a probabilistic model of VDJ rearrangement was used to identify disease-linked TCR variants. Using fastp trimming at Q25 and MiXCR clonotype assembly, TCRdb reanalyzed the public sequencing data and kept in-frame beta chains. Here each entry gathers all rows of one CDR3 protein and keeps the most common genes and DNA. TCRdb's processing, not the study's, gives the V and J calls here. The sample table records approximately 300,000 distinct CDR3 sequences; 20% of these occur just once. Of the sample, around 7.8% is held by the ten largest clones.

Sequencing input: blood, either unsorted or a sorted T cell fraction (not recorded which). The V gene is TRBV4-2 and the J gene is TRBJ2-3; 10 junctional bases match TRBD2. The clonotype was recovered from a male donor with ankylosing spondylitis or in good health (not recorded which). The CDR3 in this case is CASSQGTSEDTQYF. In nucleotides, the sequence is TGTGCCAGCAGCCAGGGGACTAGCGAAGATACGCAGTATTTT.